Shown below are 20 T cell receptor beta chains from a single sample sequenced in a study of T-cell reconstitution after alpha-beta-depleted transplantation in children. Construction of the TCRbeta library involved unique molecular identifiers. From the PCR reads, TCRdb called clonotypes with MiXCR, one entry per CDR3 protein. Among 600,000 to 700,000 distinct CDR3 sequences listed, about 12% were seen once. This specimen was PBMCs, taken before TCRalphabeta/CD19-depleted stem cell transplant. The receptor source for this set is a girl aged 2 to 9 with congenital amegakaryocytic thrombocytopenia, due to receive a stem cell transplant.

In this sample, this clonotype turned up a few times. The rearrangement uses TRBV11-1 and TRBJ2-1, with 8 positions matching TRBD2. V lost 6 bases, J lost 7 bases, and 20 bases stayed unmatched. Germline values: CDR1 SGHAT, CDR2 FQDESV (reference sequence). The CDR3 sequence is 18 residues long. CDR3 DNA: TGTGCCAGCAGGGCAAACATAATCGGGGGGGAATCGGGGAATGAGCAGTTCTTC. This translates into CASRANIIGGESGNEQFF.

This clonotype was found many times. This rearrangement joins TRBV7-8 to TRBJ2-1; no clear D gene. V lost 5 bases, J lost 7 bases, and 30 bases lay in between. This CDR3 has 19 residues. Germline loops: CDR1 SGHVS, CDR2 FQNEAQ. The DNA for the CDR3 is TGTGCCAGCAGCCGGCGTAAGACGGCTACAACCCCTTCTGGAAATGAGCAGTTCTTC. Residues: CASSRRKTATTPSGNEQFF.

The chain combines TRBV15 with TRBJ2-2; possible D gene TRBD1, 5 bases. V was shortened by 0 bases and J by 0 bases, with 23 bases between the two germline ends. CDR1 LNHNV and CDR2 YYDKDF come from the germline V gene (reference sequence). This CDR3 is 21 amino acids long. CDR3 sequence reads: CATSRDPGRAFLLANTGELFF. CDR3 coding DNA: TGTGCCACCAGCAGAGACCCTGGCAGGGCCTTCTTGTTGGCGAACACCGGGGAGCTGTTTTTT.

The DNA for the CDR3 is TGCAGTGCTAGGCCGCTGACGGGACTAGCGGGCGACTACGAGCAGTACTTC. Its translation: CSARPLTGLAGDYEQYF. V usage is TRBV20-1 and J usage is TRBJ2-7; 12 nucleotides agree with TRBD2. There are 17 residues in the CDR3. With 3 bases clipped from V and 3 bases from J, the junction kept 12 bases outside the gene matches. The germline CDR1 and CDR2 sequences are DFQATT and SNEGSKA (reference sequence).

This clonotype has ten or more counts. The chain is built from TRBV11-2 and TRBJ2-2; 13 nucleotides line up with TRBD2. Trimming at V came to 5 bases and at J to 10 bases, leaving 7 bases not matched to a gene. The CDR3 runs 15 residues. Per germline, CDR1 SGHAT and CDR2 FQNNGV. The CDR3 DNA sequence: TGTGCCAGCAGCCCGGGGACTAGCGGGATTGAGGAGCTGTTTTTT. Amino acids: CASSPGTSGIEELFF. Together with reference TRBV11-2 and TRBJ2-2, the CDR3 gives the full variable domain: EAGVAQSPRYKIIEKRQSVAFWCNPISGHATLYWYQQILGQGPKLLIQFQNNGVVDDSQLPKDRFSAERLKGVDSTLKIQPAKLEDSAVYLCASSPGTSGIEELFFGEGSRLTVL.

This clonotype was seen at least ten times. The chain employs TRBV10-3 and TRBJ2-7; D not resolved. Per germline, CDR1 ENHRY and CDR2 SYGVKD. With 4 bases removed from V and 7 bases from J, the gap between germline ends came to 8 bases. The CDR3 has 11 residues. DNA for the CDR3: TGTGCCATCAGTGCCAAAGAAGAGCAGTACTTC. Protein: CAISAKEEQYF.

In its sample, this clonotype was seen a few times. This chain links TRBV30 with TRBJ2-1; D is uncertain. The V gene lost 0 bases and the J gene lost 4 bases, with 7 bases spanning the gap. Germline V gene sequence: CDR1 GTSNPN, CDR2 SVGIG (reference sequence). The CDR3 sequence is 13 residues long. The CDR3 DNA reads TGTGCCTGGAGTGTAACCGAGTACAATGAGCAGTTCTTC. Residues: CAWSVTEYNEQFF.

CDR3 sequence reads: CATMKDGYTF. The CDR3 region has the DNA TGTGCCACCATGAAAGATGGCTACACCTTC. The chain recombines TRBV12-3 or TRBV12-4 with TRBJ1-2; D is ambiguous. V was shortened by 10 bases and J by 6 bases, with 9 bases between the two germline ends. The length of the CDR3 is 10 residues.

At least ten counts were recorded for this clonotype. V is TRBV7-9 and J is TRBJ2-3; no clear D gene. V was clipped by 8 bases and J by 1 base, with 10 bases between them. Germline CDR1 and CDR2: SEHNR and FQNEAQ (reference sequence). The CDR3 is 13 residues long. The CDR3 loop reads CASGGYRTDTQYF. CDR3 nucleotide sequence: TGTGCCAGCGGTGGCTACCGCACAGATACGCAGTATTTT.

This clonotype was seen more than once but under ten times. This sequence joins TRBV6-4 and TRBJ2-5, with TRBD1 matching 9 bases. In germline, CDR1 is MRHNA, CDR2 SNTAGT. The junction had 10 bases not matched to a gene; V was cut back by 3 bases and J by 5 bases. This CDR3 has 16 residues. Here the CDR3 reads CASSENSGQGFETQYF. The CDR3 DNA is TGTGCCAGCAGTGAGAATTCGGGACAGGGATTCGAGACCCAGTACTTC.

This clonotype has ten or more counts. The chain recombines TRBV6-1 with TRBJ2-3, with a weak D call TRBD2 (5 bases). The CDR3 spans 15 residues. V was shortened by 2 bases and J by 6 bases, with 15 bases between the two germline ends. Germline lookup yields CDR1 MNHNS and CDR2 SASEGT. The CDR3 DNA reads as TGTGCCAGCAGTGAAAGAGGACGAGGGTACGATACGCAGTATTTT. It encodes CASSERGRGYDTQYF.

Many counts were recorded for this clonotype. This chain uses TRBV20-1 with TRBJ2-3; D gene uncertain. The CDR3 is 15 amino acids. Deletions cut 0 bases from V and 0 bases from J, with 10 bases between. Germline V gene sequence: CDR1 DFQATT, CDR2 SNEGSKA (reference sequence). Here the CDR3 DNA reads TGCAGTGCTAGAGATCTAGTGGGTAGCACAGATACGCAGTATTTT. It translates to CSARDLVGSTDTQYF.

This clonotype has just a few counts. The V gene is TRBV7-8, the J gene TRBJ2-3; D gene uncertain. The CDR3 totals 18 residues. V gave up 2 bases and J gave up 0 bases, with 18 bases separating them. Per germline, CDR1 SGHVS and CDR2 FQNEAQ. The CDR3 sequence: CASSLRLDAALSTDTQYF. The CDR3 region has the DNA TGTGCCAGCAGCTTACGATTGGACGCAGCGCTGAGCACAGATACGCAGTATTTT.

This clonotype appeared many times. This sequence joins TRBV7-9 and TRBJ2-1, with no clear D. Trimming removed 4 bases from V and 5 bases from J, with 12 bases in between. This CDR3 is built from 14 residues. Germline values: CDR1 SEHNR, CDR2 FQNEAQ (reference sequence). The CDR3: CASSWQASDNEQFF. Written as DNA, the CDR3 is TGTGCCAGCAGCTGGCAGGCTAGTGACAATGAGCAGTTCTTC.

The V and J genes are TRBV5-1 and TRBJ2-1, with D unresolved. The germline gives CDR1 SGHRS, CDR2 YFSETQ. The CDR3 extends over 14 amino acids. Trimming cost V 1 base and J 0 bases, with 5 bases left between them. CDR3 sequence (DNA): TGCGCCAGCAGCTTGTGGACCTCCTACAATGAGCAGTTCTTC. Translation gives CASSLWTSYNEQFF.

This clonotype was recorded many times. The chain recombines TRBV6-5 with TRBJ1-1; the D gene is possibly TRBD1 (5 bases). Germline CDR1 MNHEY, CDR2 SVGAGI. CDR3 length: 15 amino acids. V gave up 2 bases and J gave up 1 base, with 11 bases separating them. CDR3 nucleotide sequence: TGTGCCAGCAGTTACCATGGGGGAGGGAACACTGAAGCTTTCTTT. Residues: CASSYHGGGNTEAFF.

On this clonotype itself: Its ends do not fully match the called genes, so a read error is possible. The chain joins TRBV7-9 to TRBJ2-1; tentatively, D is TRBD2 (6 bases). CDR1 is SEHNR and CDR2 is FQNEAQ in the germline V gene (reference sequence). The CDR3 is 11 amino acids. The CDR3 spells CSSKSGGEQFF. CDR3 coding DNA: TGTTCCAGCAAATCCGGGGGTGAGCAGTTCTTC.

In this sample, this clonotype turned up many times. CDR3 amino acids: CSAERQQETQYF. The CDR3 DNA reads as TGCAGTGCTGAGAGACAGCAAGAGACCCAGTACTTC. The rearrangement uses TRBV20-1 and TRBJ2-5, with D possibly matching TRBD1 (5 bases). Trimming removed 5 bases at V and 2 bases at J, with 9 bases between. This CDR3 contains 12 residues. The germline V gene encodes CDR1 DFQATT and CDR2 SNEGSKA (reference sequence).

A remark on this clonotype: This CDR3 is missing its conserved last phenylalanine or tryptophan, likely due to a read error. The CDR3 reads CACSPGTDTQYL. Here the CDR3 DNA reads TGTGCCTGCAGCCCGGGGACAGATACGCAGTATTTG. This rearrangement joins TRBV11-2 to TRBJ2-3, with D perhaps TRBD2 (5 bases). The CDR3 spans 12 residues. The germline CDR1 and CDR2 sequences are SGHAT and FQNNGV.

The gene calls are TRBV10-3 and TRBJ2-1, with TRBD2 matching over 13 bases. The germline gives CDR1 ENHRY, CDR2 SYGVKD. The CDR3 is 16 residues long. With V trimmed by 5 bases and J by 8 bases, 9 bases remained unmatched. This chain's CDR3 is CAISTTSGRPGDEQFF. CDR3 sequence (DNA): TGTGCCATCAGTACGACTAGCGGGAGGCCGGGGGATGAGCAGTTCTTC.